A selection of T cell receptor beta chains follows, all from one sample in a study of blood T cells in healthy people across ages. TCRdb processed the 5' RACE reads anew with MiXCR; each CDR3 protein has one entry. The repertoire holds around 800,000 distinct CDR3 sequences, 20% to 30% seen once, with roughly 3.1% in the top ten. A further study also used this sample, focusing on T cells of mothers and their children.

Material: blood. The source of these receptors is a boy under 18 in good health. The CDR3 runs from the conserved cysteine through the conserved F or W. The order of the fields is V gene, J gene, D gene, clone size, CDR3 DNA, CDR3 protein. D genes are given only for firm matches. Expanded clones get a size class; other rows say once, few or many, or leave the size out.

>TRBV29-1|TRBJ2-3|NA|NA
TGCAGCGTTGAATCGACTATGACAGATACGCAGTATTTT
CSVESTMTDTQYF
>TRBV7-2|TRBJ2-5|TRBD2|few
TGTGCCAGCAGCTTAGGGTCTAGCGGGGGGGCAGAGACCCAGTACTTC
CASSLGSSGGAETQYF
>TRBV20-1|TRBJ2-3|TRBD2|NA
TGCAGTGCAGCACTAGCGGCTAGCACAGATACGCAGTATTTT
CSAALAASTDTQYF
>TRBV7-3|TRBJ2-1|TRBD2|NA
TGTGCCAGCAGCTTACGCCTAGCGGGGGCGGATGAGCAGTTCTTC
CASSLRLAGADEQFF
>TRBV4-1|TRBJ2-7|NA|NA
TGCGCCAGCAGCCCCCCGGGGACCGGGGGCCAGTACGAGCAGTACTTC
CASSPPGTGGQYEQYF
>TRBV7-6|TRBJ2-1|NA|NA
TGTGCCAGCAGCTCGGAAGGGTGGGACAATGAGCAGTTCTTC
CASSSEGWDNEQFF
>TRBV2|TRBJ1-3|NA|few
TGTGCCAGCAGTGAAGGTTCCAGCTCTGGAAACACCATATATTTT
CASSEGSSSGNTIYF
>TRBV6-1|TRBJ1-4|NA|NA
TGTGCCAGCAGTGCCCTAGGCCCGGGGACTGAAAAACTGTTTTTT
CASSALGPGTEKLFF
>TRBV20-1|TRBJ2-5|TRBD1|few
TGCAGTGCTACCTCGACAGGGGAGAATGGGGAGACCCAGTACTTC
CSATSTGENGETQYF
>TRBV28|TRBJ2-2|TRBD1|few
TGTGCCAGCAGTTTATTTGATAGACCGGGACAGGAGAACACCGGGGAGCTGTTTTTT
CASSLFDRPGQENTGELFF
>TRBV28|TRBJ2-7|NA|few
TGTGCCAGCAGTTATCGACCTTCCGGCCTCTACGAGCAGTACTTC
CASSYRPSGLYEQYF
>TRBV6-5|TRBJ1-2|NA|NA
TGTGCCAGCAGTTACGGAGGAACTAACTATGGCTACACCTTC
CASSYGGTNYGYTF
>TRBV2|TRBJ1-3|NA|NA
TGTGCCAGCAGAGACAGAAACTCTGGAAACACCATATATTTT
CASRDRNSGNTIYF
>TRBV6-2/TRBV6-3|TRBJ2-2|TRBD2|NA
TGTGCCAGCAGGCAGGCCGGGACTACGACCGGGGAGCTGTTTTTT
CASRQAGTTTGELFF
>TRBV12-3/TRBV12-4|TRBJ2-5|TRBD1|NA
TGTGCCAGCAGTCCCTGGGACAGCGAAAAGGAGACCCAGTACTTC
CASSPWDSEKETQYF
>TRBV28|TRBJ1-2|NA|NA
TGTGCCAGCCGCGACCCACCGGATGGCTACACCTTC
CASRDPPDGYTF
>TRBV6-2/TRBV6-3|TRBJ1-2|TRBD1|NA
TGTGCCAGCAGTAGCCGGGACAGGGGGAACTATGGCTACACCTTC
CASSSRDRGNYGYTF
>TRBV20-1|TRBJ2-3|NA|NA
TGCAGTGCTAGTCCGACCGGCACAGATACGCAGTATTTT
CSASPTGTDTQYF
>TRBV5-4|TRBJ1-6|NA|NA
TGTGCCAGCAGCTTGGTGGGGGAGAGACCCCTCCACTTT
CASSLVGERPLHF
>TRBV20-1|TRBJ2-3|NA|few
TGCAGTGCTAGCGGGAAAGGAGATACGCAGTATTTT
CSASGKGDTQYF
>TRBV5-1|TRBJ2-3|NA|NA
TGCGCCAGCAGCTTGGGGGCGGATCCAGGCACGCAGTATTTT
CASSLGADPGTQYF
>TRBV9|TRBJ2-7|NA|few
TGTGCCAGCAGCGTAGTTCGGGGGGCACGCTACGAGCAGTACTTC
CASSVVRGARYEQYF
>TRBV6-5|TRBJ2-3|TRBD2|NA
TGTGCCAGCAGCCCTCTAGCGGGGTTTAGCACAGATACGCAGTATTTT
CASSPLAGFSTDTQYF
>TRBV11-2|TRBJ2-1|NA|few
TGTGCCAGCAGCTTGCGATCCGATAGCTCCTACAATGAGCAGTTCTTC
CASSLRSDSSYNEQFF
>TRBV5-1|TRBJ1-5|NA|NA
TGCGCCAGCAGCCCTAACCTAGGTCCGAATCAGCCCCAGCATTTT
CASSPNLGPNQPQHF
>TRBV7-9|TRBJ1-5|NA|NA
TGTGCCAGCAGCCCGGACAGACAGCCCCAGCACTTT
CASSPDRQPQHF
>TRBV15|TRBJ2-3|NA|NA
TGTGCCACCAGCATTCACGGACAGATCAACACAGATACGCAGTATTTT
CATSIHGQINTDTQYF
>TRBV3-1|TRBJ2-7|TRBD1|NA
TGTGCCAGCAGCCAACTGGACAGGGGCTACGAGCAGTACTTC
CASSQLDRGYEQYF
>TRBV9|TRBJ2-1|TRBD1|NA
TGTGCCAGCAGCGTAGCGGTCAATCAGGGGGATGAGCAGTTCTTC
CASSVAVNQGDEQFF
>TRBV7-7|TRBJ2-3|TRBD2|many
TGTGCCAGCAGCCCGACTAGCGGGGGGGCCCATACGCAGTATTTT
CASSPTSGGAHTQYF
>TRBV3-1|TRBJ1-1|NA|few
TGTGCCAGCAGCCGCGAGGGGGGAACTGAAGCTTTCTTT
CASSREGGTEAFF
>TRBV20-1|TRBJ2-7|NA|NA
TGCAGTGCTAGAGAGGGGGCAGGCTCCTACGAGCAGTACTTC
CSAREGAGSYEQYF
>TRBV3-1|TRBJ2-7|TRBD2|NA
TGTGCCAGCAGCCAAGCGGCGGGGGGCGAGCAGTACTTC
CASSQAAGGEQYF
>TRBV4-2|TRBJ2-1|NA|few
TGTGCCAGCAGCCGATACTCCTACAATGAGCAGTTCTTC
CASSRYSYNEQFF
>TRBV3-1|TRBJ2-3|NA|few
TGTGCCAGCAGCCCCGGGTCTGAAGATACGCAGTATTTT
CASSPGSEDTQYF
>TRBV28|TRBJ2-7|TRBD1|few
TGTGCCAGCAGTCCCTTCGGGACAGGGGGCTTCTACGAGCAGTACTTC
CASSPFGTGGFYEQYF
>TRBV10-3|TRBJ2-3|TRBD1|NA
TGTGCCATCAGTGGTGCGACAGGGGCCACAGATACGCAGTATTTT
CAISGATGATDTQYF
>TRBV5-5|TRBJ2-7|NA|NA
TGTGCCAGCAGCCGATGGGGCTACGAGCAGTACTTC
CASSRWGYEQYF
>TRBV20-1|TRBJ1-3|NA|once
TGCAGTGCTGGAACCAGTAGGGATGGAAACACCATATATTTT
CSAGTSRDGNTIYF
>TRBV5-1|TRBJ2-1|NA|many
TGCGCCAGCAGCTTAAGATCAAACCACAATGAGCAGTTCTTC
CASSLRSNHNEQFF
>TRBV7-6|TRBJ1-1|TRBD1|NA
TGTGCCAGCAGCCCCACAGGGGGGGTGAACACTGAAGCTTTCTTT
CASSPTGGVNTEAFF
>TRBV6-6|TRBJ2-7|NA|NA
TGTGCCAGCAGTATGGGGACCGTCTCCTACGAGCAGTACTTC
CASSMGTVSYEQYF
>TRBV5-1|TRBJ2-5|TRBD2|many
TGTGCCAGCAGCTCAGGACTAGCGGGGGGGGAGACCCAGTACTTC
CASSSGLAGGETQYF
>TRBV20-1|TRBJ1-1|NA|NA
TGCAGTGCTAGACGCTCGGGAAACACTGAAGCTTTCTTT
CSARRSGNTEAFF
>TRBV7-8|TRBJ2-5|NA|NA
TGTGCCAGCAGCTCCCCCCCTGGGACCGAAGAGACCCAGTACTTC
CASSSPPGTEETQYF
>TRBV7-9|TRBJ2-7|NA|NA
TGTGCCAGCAGCTTAGCATCGGACGAGCAGTACTTC
CASSLASDEQYF
>TRBV4-1|TRBJ2-7|NA|few
TGCGCCAGCAGCCAAGTGGGGGGACGGGAGCAGTACTTC
CASSQVGGREQYF
>TRBV18|TRBJ1-5|TRBD1|few
TGTGCCAGCTCAGCCTCGGACAGGGGCGCCCATCAGCCCCAGCATTTT
CASSASDRGAHQPQHF
>TRBV29-1|TRBJ2-5|NA|few
TGCAGCGTTGGGCAACAGGGTGGAGAGACCCAGTACTTC
CSVGQQGGETQYF
>TRBV11-3|TRBJ2-7|NA|NA
TGTGCCAGCAGCTCCCCAACGAGAACTGCCCGGGTAGATGACGAGCAGTACTTC
CASSSPTRTARVDDEQYF
>TRBV3-1|TRBJ2-5|TRBD1|NA
TGTGCCAGCAGCCAAATGTTCAGGGGGCGCCGGGAGACCCAGTACTTC
CASSQMFRGRRETQYF
>TRBV2|TRBJ1-2|NA|few
TGTGCCAGCAGCTACCGTCGGGAAGACTATGGCTACACCTTC
CASSYRREDYGYTF